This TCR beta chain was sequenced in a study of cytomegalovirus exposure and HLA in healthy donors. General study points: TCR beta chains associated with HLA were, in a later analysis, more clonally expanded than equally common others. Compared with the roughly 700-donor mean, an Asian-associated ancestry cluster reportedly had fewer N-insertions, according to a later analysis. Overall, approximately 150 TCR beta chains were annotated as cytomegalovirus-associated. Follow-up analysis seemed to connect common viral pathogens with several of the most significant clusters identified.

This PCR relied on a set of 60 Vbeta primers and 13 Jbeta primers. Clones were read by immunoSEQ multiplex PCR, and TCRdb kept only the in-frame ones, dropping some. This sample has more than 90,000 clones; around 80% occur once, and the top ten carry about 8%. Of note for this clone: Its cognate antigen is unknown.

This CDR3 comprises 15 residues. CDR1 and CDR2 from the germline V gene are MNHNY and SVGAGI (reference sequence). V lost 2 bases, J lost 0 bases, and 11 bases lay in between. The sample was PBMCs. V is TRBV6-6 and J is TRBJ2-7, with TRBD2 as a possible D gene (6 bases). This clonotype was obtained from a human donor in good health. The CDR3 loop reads CASSYGGLISYEQYF. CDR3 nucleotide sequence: TGTGCCAGCAGTTACGGGGGGTTAATCTCCTACGAGCAGTACTTC.